A selection of T cell receptor beta chains follows, all from one sample in a study of shared clonotypes between healthy human individuals. Profiling relied on immunoSEQ multiplex PCR, and the TCRdb table lists in-frame clones only, not all of them. The sample lists more than 2 million clones, 95% occurring once. Sequencing was carried out using naive CD4+ T cells sorted from blood. The receptors originated from a man aged 18 to 29 in good health. The CDR3 runs from the conserved cysteine through the conserved F or W. A D gene is named only where the DNA matches it firmly. Clone size is not always given. Where it is, it says once, few, many or a class for expanded clones.

j_call	clone_size	v_call	d_call	cdr3_nt	cdr3_aa
TRBJ2-4	NA	TRBV19	NA	TGTGCCAGTTGGGGACACATCATGTACCTAGCCAAAAACATTCAGTACTTC	CASWGHIMYLAKNIQYF
TRBJ2-3	NA	TRBV11-3	NA	TGTGCCAGCAGCGCCCACTCGGGACTCATGGATACGCAGTATTTT	CASSAHSGLMDTQYF
TRBJ2-3	NA	TRBV11-2	TRBD2	TGTGCCAGCAGCTTAAGGCGGGGGGTCACAGATACGCAGTATTTT	CASSLRRGVTDTQYF
TRBJ2-7	NA	TRBV7-6	NA	TGTGCCAGCAGCTTAGTTCTGGGCAAAGGCTACGAGCAGTACTTC	CASSLVLGKGYEQYF
TRBJ1-2	NA	TRBV5-1	NA	TGCGCCAGCAGCACACCGGGCCCCTCTGAGGGCTACACCTTC	CASSTPGPSEGYTF
TRBJ2-2	NA	TRBV2	NA	TGTGCCAGCAGAACCCAGGGCGGCAACACCGGGGAGCTGTTTTTT	CASRTQGGNTGELFF
TRBJ2-7	NA	TRBV10-3	NA	TGTGCCATCAGCAACCGGGAAGCTTACGAGCAGTACTTC	CAISNREAYEQYF
TRBJ2-2	NA	TRBV12-5	NA	TGTGCTAGTGGTAAGGGGCCCGGGGAGCTGTTTTTT	CASGKGPGELFF
TRBJ1-2	NA	TRBV5-4	NA	TGTGCCAGCAGCCCACCGGGACGGAACTATGGCTACACCTTC	CASSPPGRNYGYTF
TRBJ2-3	once	TRBV7-6	NA	TGTGCCAGCAGCCCGCGGGGTAGCACAGATACGCAGTATTTT	CASSPRGSTDTQYF
TRBJ2-7	NA	TRBV15	TRBD1	TGTGCCACCAGCAGTGGGGGACAGGGAGCCTACGAGCAGTACTTC	CATSSGGQGAYEQYF
TRBJ2-2	NA	TRBV18	TRBD2	TGTGCCAGCTCACCACGGCTAGCGGAACTAACCGGGGAGCTGTTTTTT	CASSPRLAELTGELFF
TRBJ2-3	once	TRBV5-1	NA	TGCGCCAGCAGCTTGCGGGGGCCAACATCGAAGCCTGTCACAGATACGCAGTATTTT	CASSLRGPTSKPVTDTQYF
TRBJ2-5	NA	TRBV9	NA	TGTGCCAGCAGCGTCGGTACGGCAGAGACCCAGTACTTC	CASSVGTAETQYF
TRBJ2-3	NA	TRBV11-2	TRBD2	TGTGCCAGCAGGGGAATAAGAGGGACTAGCGGGACCAATACGCAGTATTTT	CASRGIRGTSGTNTQYF
TRBJ2-5	NA	TRBV7-2	NA	TGTGCCAGCAGCTTACCTCGAGGGGAAGGCCCCCGAGAGACCCAGTACTTC	CASSLPRGEGPRETQYF
TRBJ2-7	NA	TRBV5-4	TRBD2	TGTGCCAGCAGCGGGACTAGCGAGCAGTACTTC	CASSGTSEQYF
TRBJ2-7	NA	TRBV9	TRBD2	TGTGCCAGCAGCTTTAGCGGGGTCGCCTCCTACGAGCAGTACTTC	CASSFSGVASYEQYF
TRBJ2-7	once	TRBV10-3	NA	TGTGCCATCAGTGTAGGGGCAGGGAGCTCCTACGAGCAGTACTTC	CAISVGAGSSYEQYF
TRBJ2-2	once	TRBV2	TRBD2	TGTGCCAGCAGTGAACTAGCGGGTGCCACCGGGGAGCTGTTTTTT	CASSELAGATGELFF
TRBJ1-4	NA	TRBV18	NA	TGTGCCAGCTCACCATCGGCGGTCGCATATGGAAAACTGTTTTTT	CASSPSAVAYGKLFF
TRBJ1-1	NA	TRBV27	NA	TGTGCCAGCAGGAGGGTACAGGATTCGAACACTGAAGCTTTCTTT	CASRRVQDSNTEAFF
TRBJ1-6	NA	TRBV11-3	NA	TGTGCCAGCAGCTCCAGGGACGCTAATAATTCACCCCTCCACTTT	CASSSRDANNSPLHF
TRBJ1-1	once	TRBV6-5	NA	TGTGCCAGCAGTTACAGGGGCCGCGCGGTCGCTGAAGCTTTCTTT	CASSYRGRAVAEAFF
TRBJ1-2	NA	TRBV5-8	NA	TGTGCCGAGCGTAAACGGCAATACGGAATGGGCTACACCTTC	CAERKRQYGMGYTF
TRBJ2-5	NA	TRBV13	NA	TGTGCCAGCCTGCAGGGAAACCAAGAGACCCAGTACTTC	CASLQGNQETQYF
TRBJ2-7	NA	TRBV6-1	NA	TGTGCCAGCAGTGAAGCGATTATGGTTGGGGCGCGCCTCTACGAGCAGTACTTC	CASSEAIMVGARLYEQYF
TRBJ1-5	NA	TRBV6-6	NA	TGTGCCAGCAGTTACGGTTCCGGGTTCGGCAATCAGCCCCAGCATTTT	CASSYGSGFGNQPQHF
TRBJ1-1	NA	TRBV11-2	TRBD1	TGTGCCAGCAGTCCCGGGGACAGGCTTGAAGCTTTCTTT	CASSPGDRLEAFF
TRBJ1-2	NA	TRBV6-6	NA	TGTGCCAGCAGTAGAACAGGGTCCTCCTATGGCTACACCTTC	CASSRTGSSYGYTF
TRBJ1-2	NA	TRBV6-1	TRBD1	TGTGCCAGCAGTGAAGTTCAGGGGGTCTATGGCTACACCTTC	CASSEVQGVYGYTF
TRBJ1-5	once	TRBV18	NA	TGTGCCAGCTCACTGGAGGGTGTGGGGAATCAGCCCCAGCATTTT	CASSLEGVGNQPQHF
TRBJ1-1	NA	TRBV7-9	NA	TGTGCCAGCAACTTGGACACTTACACTGAAGCTTTCTTT	CASNLDTYTEAFF
TRBJ2-1	NA	TRBV27	TRBD1	TGTGCCACCCAAACCAGGGACAGGGGGAATGAGCAGTTCTTC	CATQTRDRGNEQFF
TRBJ2-5	NA	TRBV7-2	TRBD2	TGTGCCAGCAGCCGAGAATGGACTAGCGGGGGCGGAGAGACCCAGTACTTC	CASSREWTSGGGETQYF
TRBJ2-5	NA	TRBV5-1	TRBD2	TGCGCCAGCAGCTTGGCCTTTACCTCCACTAGCGGGAACCAAGAGACCCAGTACTTC	CASSLAFTSTSGNQETQYF
TRBJ2-3	NA	TRBV19	NA	TGTGCCAGTAGACGGGGGGCCAGAGCAGATACGCAGTATTTT	CASRRGARADTQYF